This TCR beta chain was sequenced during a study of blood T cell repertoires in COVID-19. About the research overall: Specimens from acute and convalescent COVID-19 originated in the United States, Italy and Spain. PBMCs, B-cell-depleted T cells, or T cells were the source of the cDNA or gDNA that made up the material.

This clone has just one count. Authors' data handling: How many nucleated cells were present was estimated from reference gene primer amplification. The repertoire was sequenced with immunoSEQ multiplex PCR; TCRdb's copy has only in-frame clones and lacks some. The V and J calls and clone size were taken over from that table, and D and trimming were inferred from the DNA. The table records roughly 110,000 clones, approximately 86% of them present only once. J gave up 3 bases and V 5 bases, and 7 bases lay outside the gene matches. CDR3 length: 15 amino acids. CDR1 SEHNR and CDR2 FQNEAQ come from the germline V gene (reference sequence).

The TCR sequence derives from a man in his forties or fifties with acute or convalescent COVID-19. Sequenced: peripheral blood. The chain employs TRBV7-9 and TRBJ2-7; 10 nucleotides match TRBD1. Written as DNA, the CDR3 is TGTGCCAGCAGCCCTCGGGACAGGGGTCACTACGAGCAGTACTTC. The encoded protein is CASSPRDRGHYEQYF.